This is a list of T cell receptor beta chains from one sample in a study of cytomegalovirus exposure and HLA in healthy donors. Sequencing used immunoSEQ multiplex PCR; TCRdb keeps in-frame clones, though not all of them. The table shows approximately 200,000 clones, with 70% to 80% occurring only once. The specimen was PBMCs. The receptors originated from a man aged 25 to 40 in good health and CMV-seronegative. Both conserved end residues are part of each CDR3. The D gene is left open where the match is weak. Size values are once, few and many counts, or a class for expanded clones, and some rows have none.

j_gene,d_gene,abundance,v_gene,CDR3nt,CDR3aa
TRBJ2-2,TRBD2,-,TRBV5-1,TGCGCCAGCAGCTGGACTAGCGGGAGTGACACCGGGGAGCTGTTTTTT,CASSWTSGSDTGELFF
TRBJ1-1,-,-,TRBV5-6,TGTGCCAGCAGCTTGAAGGCGGACACTCTCCATGGTTTCTTT,CASSLKADTLHGFF
TRBJ2-1,-,once,TRBV29-1,TGCAGCGTTGTTCAGGGTAAGGGCAATGAGCAGTTCTTC,CSVVQGKGNEQFF
TRBJ2-5,TRBD1,-,TRBV2,TGTGCCAGCAGCGCAAATCCCACAGGGGTGGTTGAGACCCAGTACTTC,CASSANPTGVVETQYF
TRBJ2-3,TRBD2,-,TRBV7-9,TGTGCCAGCAGCTTATGGGGGCTAGCGGGAGTGGATACGCAGTATTTT,CASSLWGLAGVDTQYF
TRBJ1-2,TRBD1,-,TRBV28,TGTGCCAGCAGCCTACAGGGGGCGCGAGATGGCTACACCTTC,CASSLQGARDGYTF
TRBJ1-2,TRBD1,few,TRBV9,TGTGCCAGCAGCGCTGGGACAGGGAACTATGGCTACACCTTC,CASSAGTGNYGYTF
TRBJ1-2,-,-,TRBV18,TGTGCCAGCTCACCCGACAGCCATGGCTACACCTTC,CASSPDSHGYTF
TRBJ2-5,-,-,TRBV19,TGTGCCAGTAAAGACGTACAGACCGAAGAGACCCAGTACTTC,CASKDVQTEETQYF
TRBJ2-2,TRBD1,-,TRBV5-1,TGCGCCAGCAGCAGGGACAGGGCCACCGGGGAGCTGTTTTTT,CASSRDRATGELFF
TRBJ2-3,TRBD2,few,TRBV5-4,TGTGCCAGCAGCCCTCTCCCGGGACTAGCGGTTACAGATACGCAGTATTTT,CASSPLPGLAVTDTQYF
TRBJ2-7,-,many,TRBV6-5,TGTGCCAGCAGTTCCCCCGGTCTTACCTACGAGCAGTACTTC,CASSSPGLTYEQYF
TRBJ2-3,TRBD1,-,TRBV2,TGTGCCAGCTCCATGACAGGGAACACAGATACGCAGTATTTT,CASSMTGNTDTQYF
TRBJ1-3,-,-,TRBV4-1,TGCGCCAGCAGCCGACCGGGCCAGGACACTGGAAACACCATATATTTT,CASSRPGQDTGNTIYF
TRBJ2-3,TRBD1,-,TRBV5-1,TGCGCCAGCAGCTTAACGTATGACAGGGGAACAGATACGCAGTATTTT,CASSLTYDRGTDTQYF
TRBJ2-2,-,-,TRBV28,TGTGCCAGCTCTGGGTCGAGGAGATTCAGCGGGGAGCTGTTTTTT,CASSGSRRFSGELFF
TRBJ2-7,TRBD2,few,TRBV18,TGTGCCAGCTCGTTTTCCGGGGGGGCCTACGAGCAGTACTTC,CASSFSGGAYEQYF
TRBJ2-1,TRBD2,-,TRBV25-1,TGTGCCAGCAGCGCCTCGGGACTAGCGGATTACAATGAGCAGTTCTTC,CASSASGLADYNEQFF
TRBJ2-7,TRBD1,-,TRBV18,TGTGCCAGCTCACGACCGGGACAGGGTATGATCGAGCAGTACTTC,CASSRPGQGMIEQYF
TRBJ2-7,-,-,TRBV5-1,TGCGCCAGCAGCTTGCACAGGAGCTACGAGCAGTACTTC,CASSLHRSYEQYF
TRBJ1-6,-,-,TRBV25-1,TGTGCCAGCAGTGGCGCAGTAGCGAGTTCACCCCTCCACTTT,CASSGAVASSPLHF
TRBJ2-1,TRBD2,-,TRBV7-3,TGTGCCAGCAGCTTGGGTAGCGGGACTACAACTAGCTCCTACAATGAGCAGTTCTTC,CASSLGSGTTTSSYNEQFF
TRBJ1-2,TRBD1,-,TRBV9,TGTGCCAGCCAGGGGGGAGGATACGGCTACACCTTC,CASQGGGYGYTF
TRBJ2-7,TRBD2,few,TRBV6-1,TGTGCCAGCAAACCATATCTAGCGGCCGAGCAGTACTTC,CASKPYLAAEQYF
TRBJ2-5,TRBD2,-,TRBV28,TGTGCCAGCAGTGCCGAAGGGACTACTCACGGGGAGACCCAGTACTTC,CASSAEGTTHGETQYF
TRBJ1-6,TRBD1,few,TRBV29-1,TGCAGCGTTGGATCCGGGACAGGGTCCTCACCCCTCCACTTT,CSVGSGTGSSPLHF
TRBJ1-5,-,-,TRBV5-4,TGTGCCAGCAGCGCAGGGTTCGGCAATCAGCCCCAGCATTTT,CASSAGFGNQPQHF
TRBJ2-7,-,few,TRBV27,TGTGCCAGCAGTCACGGACACTACGAGCAGTACTTC,CASSHGHYEQYF
TRBJ2-1,TRBD2,-,TRBV6-6,TGTGCCAGCAGTGCGAGCGGGGACTACAATGAGCAGTTCTTC,CASSASGDYNEQFF